This TCR beta chain is from a study of T cells in Graves' hyperthyroidism and ophthalmopathy. CDR3 size: 14 residues. Germline V gene sequence: CDR1 KGHDR, CDR2 SFDVKD. V was cut by 4 bases and J by 4 bases, with 12 bases left in between. This clonotype is a singleton in its sample. TCR beta CDR3 regions were amplified from RNA transcripts. In the first-round RT-PCR of the TCR CDR3, the HTBI primer set was used. From the multiplex PCR reads, TCRdb called clonotypes with MiXCR, one entry per CDR3 protein. This sample has a few hundred thousand distinct CDR3 sequences, with about 43% found just once. The sample comprised peripheral blood or thyroid tissue (not recorded which). The source of this sequence is a woman between 18 and 30 years old with Graves' hyperthyroidism. The chain employs TRBV24-1 and TRBJ1-2; possibly TRBD1 for D (5 bases). This CDR3 reads CATSDAGRSYGYTF. The CDR3 nucleotides are TGTGCCACCAGTGACGCGGGACGGTCCTATGGCTACACCTTC.